This record covers a single T cell receptor (beta chain). The specificity of this receptor is unknown. No base quality values were provided; no much bigger clone lies one nucleotide off. TCRbeta CDR3 regions were amplified from genomic DNA by means of the immunoSEQ Assay, a bias-controlled multiplex PCR. In the source study's methods: Within the assay, amplification of reference gene primers was used to estimate how many nucleated cells each sample contained. To quantify the absolute abundance of each unique TCRbeta CDR3 rearrangement, sequence reads were collapsed and filtered. For each sample, productive Simpson clonality was calculated as the square root of Simpson's diversity index across productive rearrangements. TCRdb stores this immuneACCESS table with in-frame sequences only. Part of the clones is absent; in the studies checked, under half of the shortfall reflects unresolved V genes, and no reason is known for the rest. V and J calls plus clone size are reproduced from that table; the DNA served to infer D and trimming. This sample lists tens of thousands of clones; approximately 83% were detected once. Together, the top ten hold approximately 8.7% of the sample.

The sample is drawn from a study of blood T cell repertoires in COVID-19 (dated by TCRdb to 2018 to 2021). Concerning the study at large: Collaborator samples came from the United States, Italy and Spain and covered acute and convalescent phases of COVID-19. The repertoires were released in a freely available public database intended as a resource for research on the immune response to SARS-CoV-2. Where available, HLA class I and class II types were taken from metadata supplied by the sample provider and were not determined by assay-based typing. The material from the prospective study consisted of cDNA or gDNA derived from T cells, B-cell-depleted T cells, or PBMCs. Deeply sampled blood TCRbeta repertoires from subjects exposed to, actively infected with, or recovered from COVID-19 were included in the dataset. Samples came from the ongoing ImmuneRACE study (first 160 participants) plus 1,254 subjects from 6 global collaborators. The sample metadata nearly always contained a de-identified subject ID, COVID-19 status, age in years and sex.

The CDR3 sequence holds 13 residues, the cysteine and phenylalanine included. Solely the CDR3 DNA is kept, with 39 bases framed from the first base. V trim: 3 bases; J trim: 4 bases; unmatched bases: 2. CDR1 and CDR2 are read off the germline V gene (reference sequence) as DFQATT and SNEGSKA. Each collaborating institution followed its own protocols to collect whole blood in K2EDTA tubes. For TCRbeta analysis, collaborators shipped samples as frozen whole blood, isolated PBMCs, or DNA extracted from either of those sample types. Points the paper makes about the study in general: The quantity of clinical and demographic metadata differed by source and by participant and was supplied without curation.

Sequencing used peripheral blood. The receptor comes from a human donor in a cohort sampled during active COVID-19. This sequence uses TRBV20-1 and TRBJ1-3; 8 bases in the middle match TRBD1. The CDR3 region reads CSASSGGGNTIYF. The nucleotide sequence reads as follows: TGCAGTGCTAGTTCAGGGGGCGGAAACACCATATATTTT.